Below, one T cell receptor (beta chain) is given with its context. Its specificity is unknown. The data derive from a study of Graves' ophthalmopathy and Graves' hyperthyroidism. General study points: Using 13 signatures, a model distinguished ophthalmopathy from stable hyperthyroidism, reaching 87.88% sensitivity and 81.08% specificity.

Active ophthalmopathy (CAS at least 3, NOSPECS at least 4), lasting under 3 months. The authors used Ficoll-Paque density gradient centrifugation to separate PBMCs. The input was around 10 ml of fresh peripheral blood. There are 14 residues in the CDR3. Germline CDR1 is MNHNS and CDR2 is SASEGT. The V end lost 9 bases, the J end lost 3 bases, and 18 bases lay between the germline ends. Scientists amplified the TCR beta CDR3 regions from RNA transcripts. First-round RT-PCR relied on HTBI primers, and a second-round multiplex PCR came next. Each CDR3 protein gets one entry after TCRdb re-called the multiplex PCR reads with MiXCR. The table has roughly 700,000 distinct CDR3 sequences, about 44% seen once; the top ten hold 44%.

This receptor was obtained from an adult man with Graves' ophthalmopathy. This chain joins TRBV6-1 and TRBJ2-7, with a weak D call TRBD1 (5 bases). The sample consisted of peripheral blood. The CDR3 reads CASAIQTANYEQYF. Here the CDR3 DNA reads TGTGCCAGTGCAATCCAGACAGCCAACTACGAGCAGTACTTC.